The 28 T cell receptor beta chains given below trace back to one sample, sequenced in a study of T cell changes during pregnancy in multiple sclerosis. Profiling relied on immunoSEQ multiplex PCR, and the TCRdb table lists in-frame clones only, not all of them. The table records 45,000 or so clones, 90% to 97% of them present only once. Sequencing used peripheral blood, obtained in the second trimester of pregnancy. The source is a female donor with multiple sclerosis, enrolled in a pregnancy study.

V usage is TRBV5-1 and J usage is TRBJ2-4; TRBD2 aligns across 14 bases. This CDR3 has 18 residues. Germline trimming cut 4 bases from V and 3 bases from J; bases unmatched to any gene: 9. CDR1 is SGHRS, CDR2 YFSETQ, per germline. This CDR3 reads CASSPGLAGVLGKNIQYF. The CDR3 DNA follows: TGCGCCAGCAGCCCGGGACTAGCGGGAGTGTTAGGCAAAAACATTCAGTACTTC.

The CDR3 protein is CASSTRGNTEAFF. In DNA, the CDR3 is TGTGCCAGTAGTACCAGGGGCAACACTGAAGCTTTCTTT. The V gene is TRBV19, the J gene TRBJ1-1; D might be TRBD1 (6 bases). There are 13 residues in the CDR3. The germline V and J ends were trimmed by 4 bases and 2 bases, with 8 bases remaining between them. Germline V gives CDR1 LNHDA, CDR2 SQIVND (reference sequence). Using reference TRBV19 and TRBJ1-1 for the parts outside the CDR3, the full variable domain is DGGITQSPKYLFRKEGQNVTLSCEQNLNHDAMYWYRQDPGQGLRLIYYSQIVNDFQKGDIAEGYSVSREKKESFPLTVTSAQKNPTAFYLCASSTRGNTEAFFGQGTRLTVV.

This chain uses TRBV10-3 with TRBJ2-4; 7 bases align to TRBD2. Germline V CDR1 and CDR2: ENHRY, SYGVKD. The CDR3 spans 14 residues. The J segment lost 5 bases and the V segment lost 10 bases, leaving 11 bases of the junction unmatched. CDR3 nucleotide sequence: TGTGCCACCACCCAAGGGACTACCCAAAACATTCAGTACTTC. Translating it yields CATTQGTTQNIQYF.

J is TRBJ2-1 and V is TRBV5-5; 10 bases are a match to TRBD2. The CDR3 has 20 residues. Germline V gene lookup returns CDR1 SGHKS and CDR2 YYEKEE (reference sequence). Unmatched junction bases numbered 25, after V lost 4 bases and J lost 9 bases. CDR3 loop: CASSLRLEMLGLARGGEQFF. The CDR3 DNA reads TGTGCCAGCAGCCTACGCCTAGAGATGTTGGGACTAGCGAGAGGCGGTGAGCAGTTCTTC.

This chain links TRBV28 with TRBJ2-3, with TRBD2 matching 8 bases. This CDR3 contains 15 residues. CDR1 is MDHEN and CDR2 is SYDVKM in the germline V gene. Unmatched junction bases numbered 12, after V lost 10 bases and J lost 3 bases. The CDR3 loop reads CAILSREGTTDTQYF. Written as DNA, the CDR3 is TGTGCCATCCTGAGCCGGGAGGGTACGACAGATACGCAGTATTTT.

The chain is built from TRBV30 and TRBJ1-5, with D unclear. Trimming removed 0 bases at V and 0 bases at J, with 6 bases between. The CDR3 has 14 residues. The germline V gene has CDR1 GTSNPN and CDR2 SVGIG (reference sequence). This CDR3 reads CAWSVDYSNQPQHF. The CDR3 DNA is TGTGCCTGGAGTGTAGACTATAGCAATCAGCCCCAGCATTTT.

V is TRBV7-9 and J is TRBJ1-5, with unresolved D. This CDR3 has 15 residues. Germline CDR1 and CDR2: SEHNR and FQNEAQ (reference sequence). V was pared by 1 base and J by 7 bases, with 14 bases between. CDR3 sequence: CASSLVGEWRQPQHF. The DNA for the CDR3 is TGTGCCAGCAGCTTAGTCGGGGAATGGCGCCAGCCCCAGCATTTT.

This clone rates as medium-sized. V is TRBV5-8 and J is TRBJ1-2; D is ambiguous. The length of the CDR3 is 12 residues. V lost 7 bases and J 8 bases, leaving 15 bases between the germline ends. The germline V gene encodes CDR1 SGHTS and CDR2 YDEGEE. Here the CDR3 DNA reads TGTGCCAGCCAAGTGAGGGTCCGGGGCTACACCTTC. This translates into CASQVRVRGYTF.

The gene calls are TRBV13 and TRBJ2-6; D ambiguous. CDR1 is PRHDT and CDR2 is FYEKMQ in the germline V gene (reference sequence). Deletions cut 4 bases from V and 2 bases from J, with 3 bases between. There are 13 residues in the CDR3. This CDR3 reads CASSSAGANVLTF. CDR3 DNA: TGTGCCAGCAGCTCGGCTGGGGCCAACGTCCTGACTTTC.

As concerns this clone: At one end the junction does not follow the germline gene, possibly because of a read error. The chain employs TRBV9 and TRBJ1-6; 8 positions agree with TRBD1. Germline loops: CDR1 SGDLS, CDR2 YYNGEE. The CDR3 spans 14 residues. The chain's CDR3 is CASSARTGNSPHHF. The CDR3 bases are TGTGCCAGCAGCGCAAGGACAGGGAACTCACCCCACCACTTT.

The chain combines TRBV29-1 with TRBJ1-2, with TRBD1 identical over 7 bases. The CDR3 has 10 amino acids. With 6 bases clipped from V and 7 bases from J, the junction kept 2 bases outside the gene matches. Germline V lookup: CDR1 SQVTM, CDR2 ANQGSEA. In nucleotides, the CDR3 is TGCAGCGTCGGACAGGTTGGCTACACCTTC. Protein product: CSVGQVGYTF.

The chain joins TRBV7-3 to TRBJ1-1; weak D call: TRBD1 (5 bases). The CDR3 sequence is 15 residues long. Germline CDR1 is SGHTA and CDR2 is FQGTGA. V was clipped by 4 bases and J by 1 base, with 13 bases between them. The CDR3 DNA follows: TGTGCCAGCAGCTCCCAGGGAAGGGGGAACACTGAAGCTTTCTTT. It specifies CASSSQGRGNTEAFF.

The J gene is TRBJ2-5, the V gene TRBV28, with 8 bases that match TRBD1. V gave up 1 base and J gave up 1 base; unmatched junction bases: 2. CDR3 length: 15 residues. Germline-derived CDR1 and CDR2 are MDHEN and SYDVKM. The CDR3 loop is CASSLSGQGQETQYF. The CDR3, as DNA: TGTGCCAGCAGTTTATCCGGACAGGGCCAAGAGACCCAGTACTTC.

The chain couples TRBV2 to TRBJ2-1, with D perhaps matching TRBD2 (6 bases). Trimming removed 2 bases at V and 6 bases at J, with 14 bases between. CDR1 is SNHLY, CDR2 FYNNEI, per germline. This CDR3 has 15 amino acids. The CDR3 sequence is CASSELRGPSNEQFF. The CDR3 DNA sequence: TGTGCCAGCAGTGAACTGCGGGGACCGTCCAATGAGCAGTTCTTC.

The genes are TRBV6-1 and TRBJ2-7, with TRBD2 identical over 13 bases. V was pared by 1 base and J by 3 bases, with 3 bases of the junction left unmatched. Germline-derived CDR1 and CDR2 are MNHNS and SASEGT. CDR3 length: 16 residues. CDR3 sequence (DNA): TGTGCCAGCAGTGAAGGGACTAGCGGGGGTTTCTACGAGCAGTACTTC. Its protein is CASSEGTSGGFYEQYF.

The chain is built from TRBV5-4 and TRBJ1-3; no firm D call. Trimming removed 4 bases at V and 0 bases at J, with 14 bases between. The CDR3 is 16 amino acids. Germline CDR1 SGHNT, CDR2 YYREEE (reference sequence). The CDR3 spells CASSQEAGYSGNTIYF. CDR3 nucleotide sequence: TGTGCCAGCAGCCAGGAGGCGGGCTACTCTGGAAACACCATATATTTT.

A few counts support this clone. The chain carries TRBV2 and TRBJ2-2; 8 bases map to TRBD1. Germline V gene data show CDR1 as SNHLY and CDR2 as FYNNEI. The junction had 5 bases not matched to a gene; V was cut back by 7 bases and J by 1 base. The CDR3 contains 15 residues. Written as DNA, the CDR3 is TGTGCCAGCAACGGACAGGGACGGAACACCGGGGAGCTGTTTTTT. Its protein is CASNGQGRNTGELFF. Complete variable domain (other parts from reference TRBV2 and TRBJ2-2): EPEVTQTPSHQVTQMGQEVILRCVPISNHLYFYWYRQILGQKVEFLVSFYNNEISEKSEIFDDQFSVERPDGSNFTLKIRSTKLEDSAMYFCASNGQGRNTGELFFGEGSRLTVL.

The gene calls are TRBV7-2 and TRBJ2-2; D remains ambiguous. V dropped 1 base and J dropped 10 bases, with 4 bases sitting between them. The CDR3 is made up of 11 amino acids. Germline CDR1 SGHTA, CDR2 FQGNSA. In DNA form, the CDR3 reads TGTGCCAGCAGCTTAGATCAGGAGCTGTTTTTT. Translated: CASSLDQELFF.

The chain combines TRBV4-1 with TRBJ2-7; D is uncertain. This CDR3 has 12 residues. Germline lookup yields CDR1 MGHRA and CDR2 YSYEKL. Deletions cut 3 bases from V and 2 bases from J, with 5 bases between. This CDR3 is CASSHGPYEQYF. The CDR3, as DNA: TGCGCCAGCAGCCACGGTCCCTACGAGCAGTACTTC.

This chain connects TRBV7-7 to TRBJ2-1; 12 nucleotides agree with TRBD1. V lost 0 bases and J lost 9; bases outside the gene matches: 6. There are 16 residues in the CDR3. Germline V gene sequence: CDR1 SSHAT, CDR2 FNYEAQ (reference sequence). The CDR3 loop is CASSLAGTGGRGEQFF. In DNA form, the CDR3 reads TGTGCCAGCAGCTTAGCGGGGACAGGGGGCAGAGGTGAGCAGTTCTTC.

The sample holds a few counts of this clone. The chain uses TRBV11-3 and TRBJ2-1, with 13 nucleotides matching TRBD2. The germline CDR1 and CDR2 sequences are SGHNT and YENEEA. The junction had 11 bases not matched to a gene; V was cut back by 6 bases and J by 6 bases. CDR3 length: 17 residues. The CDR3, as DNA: TGTGCCAGCAGTCCCGGAGCGGGACTAGCGGGGTCCAATGAGCAGTTCTTC. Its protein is CASSPGAGLAGSNEQFF.

The CDR3 reads CASMGPGQPQHF. The CDR3 region has the DNA TGTGCCTCCATGGGGCCCGGCCAGCCCCAGCATTTT. The V call is TRBV7-8, the J call TRBJ1-5, with a possible D match to TRBD1 (5 bases). Germline loops: CDR1 SGHVS, CDR2 FQNEAQ. The CDR3 contains 12 residues. Trimming removed 11 bases at V and 7 bases at J, with 15 bases between. The full variable domain, in which reference TRBV7-8 and TRBJ1-5 provide the parts outside the CDR3, is GAGVSQSPRYKVAKRGQDVALRCDPISGHVSLFWYQQALGQGPEFLTYFQNEAQLDKSGLPSDRFFAERPEGSVSTLKIQRTQQEDSAVYLCASMGPGQPQHFGDGTRLSIL.

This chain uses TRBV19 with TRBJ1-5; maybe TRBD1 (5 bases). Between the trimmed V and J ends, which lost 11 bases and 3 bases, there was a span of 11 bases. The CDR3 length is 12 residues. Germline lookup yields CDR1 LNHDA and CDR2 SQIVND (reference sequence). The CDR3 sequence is CAAGGINQPQHF. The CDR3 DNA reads TGTGCCGCTGGGGGGATCAATCAGCCCCAGCATTTT.

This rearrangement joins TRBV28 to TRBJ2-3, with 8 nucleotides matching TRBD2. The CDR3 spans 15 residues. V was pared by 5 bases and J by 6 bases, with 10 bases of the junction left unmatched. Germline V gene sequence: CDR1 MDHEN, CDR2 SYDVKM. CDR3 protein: CASSRSGSSGDTQYF. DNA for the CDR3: TGTGCCAGCAGTCGGAGCGGGAGTTCGGGGGATACGCAGTATTTT.

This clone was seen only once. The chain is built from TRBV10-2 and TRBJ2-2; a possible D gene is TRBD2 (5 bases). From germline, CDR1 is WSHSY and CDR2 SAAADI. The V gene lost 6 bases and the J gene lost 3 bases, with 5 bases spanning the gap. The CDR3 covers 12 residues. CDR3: CASRDYTGELFF. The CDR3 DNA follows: TGCGCCAGCAGGGACTACACCGGGGAGCTGTTTTTT.

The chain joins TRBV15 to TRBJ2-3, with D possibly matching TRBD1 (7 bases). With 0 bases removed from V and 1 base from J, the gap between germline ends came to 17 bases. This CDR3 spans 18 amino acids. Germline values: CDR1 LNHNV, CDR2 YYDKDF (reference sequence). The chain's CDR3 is CATSRDGGGSWGTDTQYF. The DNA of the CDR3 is TGTGCCACCAGCAGAGATGGAGGGGGCAGCTGGGGCACAGATACGCAGTATTTT.

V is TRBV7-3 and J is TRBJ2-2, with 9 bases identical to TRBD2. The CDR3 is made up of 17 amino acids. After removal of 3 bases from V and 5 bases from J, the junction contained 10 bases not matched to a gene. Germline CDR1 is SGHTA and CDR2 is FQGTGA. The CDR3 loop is CASSLLNSGGGTGELFF. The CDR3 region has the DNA TGTGCCAGCAGCTTGTTAAATAGCGGGGGTGGAACCGGGGAGCTGTTTTTT. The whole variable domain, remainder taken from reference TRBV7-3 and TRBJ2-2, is GAGVSQTPSNKVTEKGKYVELRCDPISGHTALYWYRQSLGQGPEFLIYFQGTGAADDSGLPNDRFFAVRPEGSVSTLKIQRTERGDSAVYLCASSLLNSGGGTGELFFGEGSRLTVL.

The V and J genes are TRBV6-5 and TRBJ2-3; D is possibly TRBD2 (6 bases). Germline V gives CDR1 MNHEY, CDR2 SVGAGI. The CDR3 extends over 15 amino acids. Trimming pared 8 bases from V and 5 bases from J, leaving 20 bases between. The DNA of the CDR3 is TGTGCCAGCCATCAAGGCGGGGACCCACTAGATACGCAGTATTTT. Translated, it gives CASHQGGDPLDTQYF.